This T cell receptor beta chain was found in a study of OX40 agonist ivuxolimab in advanced cancers. With regard to the full study: Ivuxolimab was an agonistic, fully human IgG2 monoclonal antibody directed against OX40 (CD134), a costimulatory receptor. Of the 52 patients in dose escalation, about 20 had hepatocellular carcinoma, some 15 had melanoma, 9 had renal cell carcinoma and 9 had head and neck cancer. The paper reports the monotherapy dose-escalation portion (N of about 54 patients) of the phase I ivuxolimab trial. In the dose-escalation cohort, 82.7% of patients were male, and the mean age was around 60 years, with a range of about 23 to 90. Three dose-escalation patients achieved partial responses, one with hepatocellular carcinoma and two with cutaneous melanoma. Patients were allowed to have had prior anti-PD-1, anti-PD-L1 or anti-CTLA-4 therapy, and approximately 39% of the dose-escalation patients had been treated with checkpoint inhibitors. Peripheral TCRbeta sequencing aimed to test whether ivuxolimab altered TCR sequence diversity and caused clonal T-cell expansion. Intravenous ivuxolimab was administered to patients every 2 weeks at six dose levels: 0.01, 0.1, 0.3, 1.5, 3 and 10 mg/kg. Results and caveats for the whole study, not just this receptor: Low levels of normalized T-cell clonal expansion were also seen in some nonresponding patients. Partial responders in the 0.1-3.0 mg/kg groups had among the lowest normalized peripheral clonal expansion, especially among CD8+ T cells. Which antigens the clonally expanded peripheral T cells were specific for was not determined. After ivuxolimab, more expanded clones were found on average in CD8+ T cells than in CD4+ T cells. Clonal expansion of both CD4+ and CD8+ blood T cells was observed from baseline to week 6 at doses 0.1 to 3.0 mg/kg.

This clone was counted a few times. There is no known antigen for this receptor. Base qualities are not provided; no much larger clone lies one nucleotide away. At the junction V is shortened by 10 bases and J by 3 bases; bases outside the gene matches: 15. Including the terminal cysteine and phenylalanine, the CDR3 comprises 15 residues. The only DNA kept is the CDR3, 45 bases in frame from the first base. CDR1 and CDR2 were assigned from the germline V gene (reference sequence) as MNHEY and SMNVEV. For sequencing of the TCRbeta CDR3 region, genomic DNA was extracted from the sorted cells. The immunoSEQ Assay was used to sequence the TCRbeta CDR3 regions. TCRdb carries this immuneACCESS record with in-frame sequences only. Its versions omit some clonotypes, under half of them owing to an unresolved V gene in the studies checked, with the rest unexplained. The sample table contains fewer than 95,000 clones; only one count was recorded for approximately 92% of them. The ten most abundant clones make up about 3% of the sample.

Patients with a history of autoimmune disease or receiving systemic immunosuppression were excluded from the trial. Peripheral blood for TCR sequencing was drawn from every dose cohort at baseline, at cycle 4 day 1 and at cycle 7 day 1. Samples were obtained from an open-label, multicenter, first-in-human phase I dose-escalation trial of ivuxolimab. The trial enrolled adults with locally advanced or metastatic head and neck squamous cell, hepatocellular, melanoma or renal cell carcinoma. Before TCR sequencing, CD4+ T cells and CD8+ T cells from peripheral blood were sorted into separate populations.

Sequenced material: CD4+ or CD8+ T cells sorted from blood, taken in a trial of the OX40 agonist ivuxolimab. The chain is assembled from TRBV27 and TRBJ2-7; 7 nucleotides in the junction match TRBD2. The TCR originated in an adult with an advanced solid tumor such as melanoma, head and neck, liver or kidney cancer. CDR3 loop: CATMNRAGMIYEQYF. In nucleotides, the sequence is TGTGCCACCATGAATCGAGCGGGAATGATCTACGAGCAGTACTTC.